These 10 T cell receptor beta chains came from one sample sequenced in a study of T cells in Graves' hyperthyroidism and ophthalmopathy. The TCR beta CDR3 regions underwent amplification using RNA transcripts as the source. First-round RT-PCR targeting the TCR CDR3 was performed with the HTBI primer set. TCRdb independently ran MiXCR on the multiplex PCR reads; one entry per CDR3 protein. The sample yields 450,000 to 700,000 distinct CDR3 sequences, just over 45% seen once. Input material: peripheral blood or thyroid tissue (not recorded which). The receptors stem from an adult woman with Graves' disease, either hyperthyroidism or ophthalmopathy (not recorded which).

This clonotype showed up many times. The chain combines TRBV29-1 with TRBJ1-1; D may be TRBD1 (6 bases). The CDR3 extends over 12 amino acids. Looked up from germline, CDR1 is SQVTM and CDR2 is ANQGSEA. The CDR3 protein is CSVRQGSTEAFF. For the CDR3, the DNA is TGCAGTGTCAGGCAGGGGAGCACTGAAGCTTTCTTT.

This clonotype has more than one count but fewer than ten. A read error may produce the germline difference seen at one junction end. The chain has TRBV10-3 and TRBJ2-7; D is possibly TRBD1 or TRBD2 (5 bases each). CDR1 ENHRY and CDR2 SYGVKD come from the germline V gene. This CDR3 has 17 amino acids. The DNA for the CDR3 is TGTGCCAGCAGTTTACAAACATGGGACCCGACCGGGTACGAGCAGTACTTC. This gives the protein CASSLQTWDPTGYEQYF.

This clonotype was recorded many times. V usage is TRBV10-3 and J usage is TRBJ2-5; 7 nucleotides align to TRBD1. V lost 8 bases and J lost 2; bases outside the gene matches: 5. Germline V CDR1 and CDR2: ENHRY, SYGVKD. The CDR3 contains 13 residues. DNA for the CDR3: TGTGCCATCGCCGGACAGGAACAAGAGACCCAGTACTTC. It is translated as CAIAGQEQETQYF.

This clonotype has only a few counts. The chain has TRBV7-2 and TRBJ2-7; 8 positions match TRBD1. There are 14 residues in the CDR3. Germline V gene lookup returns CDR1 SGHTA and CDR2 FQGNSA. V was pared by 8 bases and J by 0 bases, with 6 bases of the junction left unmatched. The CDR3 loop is CASGTGTGSYEQYF. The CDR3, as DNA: TGTGCCAGCGGGACCGGGACAGGCTCCTACGAGCAGTACTTC.

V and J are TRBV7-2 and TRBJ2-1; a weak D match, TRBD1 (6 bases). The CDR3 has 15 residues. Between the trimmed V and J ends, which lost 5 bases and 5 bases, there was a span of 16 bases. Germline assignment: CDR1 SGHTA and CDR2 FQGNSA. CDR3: CASSTAGVENNEQFF. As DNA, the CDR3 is TGTGCCAGCAGCACTGCAGGGGTCGAGAACAATGAGCAGTTCTTC.

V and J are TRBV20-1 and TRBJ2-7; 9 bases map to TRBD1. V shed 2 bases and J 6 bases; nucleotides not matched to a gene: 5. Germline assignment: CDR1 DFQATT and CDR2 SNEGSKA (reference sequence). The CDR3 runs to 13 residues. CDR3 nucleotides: TGCAGTGCTAGAAGGACAGGGGCGGTCGAGCAGTACTTC. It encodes CSARRTGAVEQYF.

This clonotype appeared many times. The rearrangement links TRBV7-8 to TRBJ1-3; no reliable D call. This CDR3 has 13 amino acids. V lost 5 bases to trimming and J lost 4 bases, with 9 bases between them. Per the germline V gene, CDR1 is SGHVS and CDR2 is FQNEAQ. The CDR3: CASSPPQGNTIYF. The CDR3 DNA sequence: TGTGCCAGCAGCCCCCCTCAGGGAAACACCATATATTTT.

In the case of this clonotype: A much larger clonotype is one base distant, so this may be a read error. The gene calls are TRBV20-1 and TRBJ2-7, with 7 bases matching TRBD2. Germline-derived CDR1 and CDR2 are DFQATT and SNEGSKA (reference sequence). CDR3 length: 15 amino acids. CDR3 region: CSARDPSGVSCEQYF. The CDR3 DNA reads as TGCAGTGCTAGAGATCCCAGCGGGGTCTCCTGCGAGCAGTACTTC.

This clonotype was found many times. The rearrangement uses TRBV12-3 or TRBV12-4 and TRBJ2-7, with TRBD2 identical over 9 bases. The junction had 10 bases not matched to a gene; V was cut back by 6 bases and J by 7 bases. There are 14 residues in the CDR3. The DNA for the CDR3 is TGTGCCAGCAGATGGACTAGCGCCACCGGGGAGCAGTACTTC. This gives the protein CASRWTSATGEQYF.

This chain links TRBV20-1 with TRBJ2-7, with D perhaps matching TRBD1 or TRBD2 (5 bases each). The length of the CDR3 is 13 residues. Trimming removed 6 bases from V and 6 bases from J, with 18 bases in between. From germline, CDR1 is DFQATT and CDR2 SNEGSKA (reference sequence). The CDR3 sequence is CSAPNPGTREQYF. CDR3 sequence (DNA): TGCAGTGCCCCGAACCCGGGGACGCGCGAGCAGTACTTC.